The 10 T cell receptor beta chains listed next were all sequenced from one sample in a study of human T cells and chemical hapten exposure. Each CDR3 protein gets one entry after TCRdb re-called the RACE reads with MiXCR. Of 350,000 to 450,000 distinct CDR3 sequences listed, roughly 5.3% are singletons. Time point reported: pre-sensitization, week 0. Treatment noted: therapeutic diphenylcyclopropenone sensitization with weekly scalp DPC. Sample: whole blood, taken in connection with sensitization to the hapten diphenylcyclopropenone (DPC). These receptors originate from a woman between 50 and 59 years old with alopecia areata. Some clones in this sample may be carry-over from other donors' samples.

The sample holds many counts of this clonotype. The chain carries TRBV6-4 and TRBJ2-6; D not resolved. This CDR3 is built from 14 residues. Germline V gene lookup returns CDR1 MRHNA and CDR2 SNTAGT. Trimming took 7 bases from V and 2 from J, leaving 9 bases between them. The CDR3 sequence is CASTRATGANVLTF. The CDR3 DNA reads as TGTGCCAGCACTAGAGCAACTGGGGCCAACGTCCTGACTTTC.

This clonotype was counted many times. This chain connects TRBV29-1 to TRBJ2-7; a possible D gene is TRBD2 (5 bases). The CDR3 extends over 11 amino acids. Germline V gives CDR1 SQVTM, CDR2 ANQGSEA. V was trimmed by 1 base and J by 7 bases, leaving 8 bases between them. The CDR3 loop reads CSVEAGGEQYF. The CDR3 region has the DNA TGCAGCGTTGAAGCAGGCGGGGAGCAGTACTTC.

The chain is built from TRBV2 and TRBJ2-1; 10 bases agree with TRBD2. V was clipped by 6 bases and J by 5 bases; unmatched bases: 7. Germline V gene data show CDR1 as SNHLY and CDR2 as FYNNEI. The CDR3 is made up of 15 amino acids. The CDR3 DNA reads TGTGCCAGCAGGGCTGGACTAGCGGACCACAATGAGCAGTTCTTC. Translated: CASRAGLADHNEQFF.

This clonotype was observed many times. This sequence joins TRBV4-3 and TRBJ2-1; 8 nucleotides agree with TRBD2. The J segment lost 6 bases and the V segment lost 1 base, leaving 5 bases of the junction unmatched. Germline V gene sequence: CDR1 LGHNA, CDR2 YSLEER. This CDR3 is built from 15 residues. CDR3 loop: CASSQGVAGSNEQFF. CDR3 nucleotides: TGCGCCAGCAGCCAAGGGGTAGCGGGATCCAATGAGCAGTTCTTC.

This clonotype was picked up many times. V gene TRBV12-3 or TRBV12-4 combines with J gene TRBJ1-2, with 7 bases lining up with TRBD1. V lost 6 bases, J lost 7 bases, and 14 bases stayed unmatched. The CDR3 extends over 15 amino acids. The CDR3 is CASSPGGSAFGGYTF. CDR3 nucleotide sequence: TGTGCCAGCAGCCCAGGGGGTTCTGCGTTTGGTGGCTACACCTTC.

The table lists this clonotype with many counts. This rearrangement joins TRBV20-1 to TRBJ2-1, with D possibly being TRBD1 (5 bases). V shed 5 bases and J shed 0 bases, with 14 bases lying between them. This CDR3 comprises 15 residues. Germline loops: CDR1 DFQATT, CDR2 SNEGSKA (reference sequence). The DNA of the CDR3 is TGCAGTGCTCTCGAAGGGGTGATCTCCTACAATGAGCAGTTCTTC. It specifies CSALEGVISYNEQFF.

This clonotype has just a few counts. Mismatch with germline at one junction end may stem from a read error. This chain joins TRBV11-2 and TRBJ1-1; tentatively, D is TRBD1 (6 bases). In germline, CDR1 is SGHAT, CDR2 FQNNGV. CDR3 size: 12 residues. As DNA, the CDR3 is TGTGCCAGCAGCTTAATCAGATCCGGGGACACGTTT. Residues: CASSLIRSGDTF.

This clonotype has a handful of counts. The CDR3 is CASNTQRSPSYEQYF. In DNA form, the CDR3 reads TGTGCCAGCAACACTCAAAGGAGCCCCTCCTACGAGCAGTACTTC. V usage is TRBV6-2 or TRBV6-3 and J usage is TRBJ2-7; the D is unclear. The germline V gene has CDR1 MNHEY and CDR2 SVGEGT. V lost 7 bases to trimming and J lost 0 bases, with 16 bases between them. This CDR3 is built from 15 residues.

The chain combines TRBV6-2 or TRBV6-3 with TRBJ2-1; 11 nucleotides match TRBD1. The germline gives CDR1 MNHEY, CDR2 SVGEGT. This CDR3 contains 15 residues. Losses at the gene ends were 0 bases for V and 6 bases for J; bases not matched to a gene: 1. DNA of the CDR3: TGTGCCAGCAGTTACTCCGGGACAGGGGGCAATGAGCAGTTCTTC. Its translation: CASSYSGTGGNEQFF.

This clonotype was seen ten or more times. The chain combines TRBV2 with TRBJ1-2; the match to TRBD1 covers 8 bases. CDR1 SNHLY and CDR2 FYNNEI come from the germline V gene. This CDR3 is built from 13 residues. Germline trimming cut 6 bases from V and 4 bases from J; bases unmatched to any gene: 4. Here the CDR3 reads CASRDREGYGYTF. In DNA, the CDR3 is TGTGCCAGCAGGGACAGGGAAGGCTATGGCTACACCTTC. Variable domain in full (rest from reference TRBV2 and TRBJ1-2): EPEVTQTPSHQVTQMGQEVILRCVPISNHLYFYWYRQILGQKVEFLVSFYNNEISEKSEIFDDQFSVERPDGSNFTLKIRSTKLEDSAMYFCASRDREGYGYTFGSGTRLTVV.